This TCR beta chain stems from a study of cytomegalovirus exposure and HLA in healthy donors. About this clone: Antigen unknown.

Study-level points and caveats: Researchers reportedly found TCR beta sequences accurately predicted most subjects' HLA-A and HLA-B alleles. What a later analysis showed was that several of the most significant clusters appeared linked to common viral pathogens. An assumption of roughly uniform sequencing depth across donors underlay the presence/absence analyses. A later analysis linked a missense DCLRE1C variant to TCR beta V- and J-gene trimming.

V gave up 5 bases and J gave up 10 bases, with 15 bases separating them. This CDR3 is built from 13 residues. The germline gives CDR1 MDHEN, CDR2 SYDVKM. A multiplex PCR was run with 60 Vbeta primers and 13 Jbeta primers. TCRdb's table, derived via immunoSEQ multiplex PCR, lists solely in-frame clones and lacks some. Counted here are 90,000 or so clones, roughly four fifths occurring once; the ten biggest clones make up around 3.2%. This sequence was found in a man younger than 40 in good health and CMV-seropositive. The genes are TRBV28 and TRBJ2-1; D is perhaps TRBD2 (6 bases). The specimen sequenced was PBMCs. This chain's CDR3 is CASSHRGRGEQFF. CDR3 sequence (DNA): TGTGCCAGCAGTCATCGGGGCCGGGGGGAGCAGTTCTTC.